These 5 T cell receptor beta chains share one sample of origin, sequenced in a study of T cell changes during pregnancy in multiple sclerosis. Data came from immunoSEQ multiplex PCR; TCRdb stores just in-frame clones and leaves some out. Here the sample spans just under 60,000 clones, 80% to 95% being singletons. The material was peripheral blood, obtained in the first trimester of pregnancy. These receptors originate from a female donor with multiple sclerosis, enrolled in a pregnancy study.

The chain combines TRBV6-6 with TRBJ1-5, with D perhaps matching TRBD1 (6 bases). Germline V gene lookup returns CDR1 MNHNY and CDR2 SVGAGI (reference sequence). V gave up 5 bases and J gave up 3 bases, with 14 bases separating them. This CDR3 spans 15 amino acids. The DNA of the CDR3 is TGTGCCAGCAGTGTGGGAGGGGGGGACAATCAGCCCCAGCATTTT. This encodes CASSVGGGDNQPQHF.

The chain uses TRBV6-5 and TRBJ1-5; possibly TRBD1 for D (5 bases). The V gene's germline CDR1 is MNHEY and CDR2 SVGAGI. The CDR3 is 15 residues long. Trimming pared 6 bases from V and 1 base from J, leaving 13 bases between. As DNA, the CDR3 is TGTGCCAGCAGGGGGGGGAGGGAGAGCAATCAGCCCCAGCATTTT. This codes for CASRGGRESNQPQHF.

V and J are TRBV6-5 and TRBJ1-3; D ambiguous. Germline V gene lookup returns CDR1 MNHEY and CDR2 SVGAGI. CDR3 length: 14 residues. Trimming shortened V by 6 bases and J by 0 bases, and 9 bases separated the two germline ends. The DNA of the CDR3 is TGTGCCAGCAGCCAGACTTACTCTGGAAACACCATATATTTT. Protein sequence: CASSQTYSGNTIYF.

The genes are TRBV7-3 and TRBJ2-5; 11 nucleotides match TRBD2. Germline values: CDR1 SGHTA, CDR2 FQGTGA. The CDR3 is 18 amino acids. The V segment lost 7 bases and the J segment 1 base; nucleotides outside the gene matches: 14. The CDR3 sequence: CASNPGTSGRGSQETQYF. Here the CDR3 DNA reads TGTGCCAGCAACCCCGGGACTAGCGGAAGAGGGAGCCAAGAGACCCAGTACTTC.

The chain recombines TRBV18 with TRBJ1-2; TRBD1 is a possible D gene (6 bases). Between the trimmed V and J ends, which lost 2 bases and 7 bases, there was a span of 23 bases. This CDR3 comprises 17 residues. The germline gives CDR1 KGHSH, CDR2 LQKENI. CDR3 bases: TGTGCCAGCTCACCAGGGGGGGCTACAAGAAGCCCCCCTGGCTACACCTTC. Protein product: CASSPGGATRSPPGYTF.